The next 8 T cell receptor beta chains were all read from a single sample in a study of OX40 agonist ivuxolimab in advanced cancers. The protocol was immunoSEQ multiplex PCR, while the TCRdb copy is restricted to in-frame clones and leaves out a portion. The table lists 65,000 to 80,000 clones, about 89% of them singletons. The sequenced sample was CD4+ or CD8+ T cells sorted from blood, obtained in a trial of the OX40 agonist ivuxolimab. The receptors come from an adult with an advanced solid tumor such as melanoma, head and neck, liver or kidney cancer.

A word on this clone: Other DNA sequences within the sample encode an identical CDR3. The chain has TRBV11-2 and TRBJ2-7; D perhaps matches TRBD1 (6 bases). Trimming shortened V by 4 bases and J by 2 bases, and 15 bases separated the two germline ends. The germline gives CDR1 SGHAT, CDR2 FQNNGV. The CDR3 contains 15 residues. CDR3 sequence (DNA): TGTGCCAGCAGCTATTACAGGGACCCAACCTACGAGCAGTACTTC. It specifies CASSYYRDPTYEQYF.

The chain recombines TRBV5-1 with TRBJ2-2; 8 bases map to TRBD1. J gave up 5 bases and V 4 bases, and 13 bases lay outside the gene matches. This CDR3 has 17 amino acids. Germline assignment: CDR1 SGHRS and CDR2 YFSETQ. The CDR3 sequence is CASSPGQGTLVTGELFF. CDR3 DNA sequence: TGCGCCAGCAGCCCCGGACAGGGAACGCTAGTTACCGGGGAGCTGTTTTTT.

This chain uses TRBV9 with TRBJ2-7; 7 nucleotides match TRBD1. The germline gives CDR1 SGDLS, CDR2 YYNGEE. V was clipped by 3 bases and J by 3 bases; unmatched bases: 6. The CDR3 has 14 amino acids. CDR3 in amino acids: CASSATGTVYEQYF. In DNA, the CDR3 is TGTGCCAGCAGCGCGACAGGGACGGTCTACGAGCAGTACTTC.

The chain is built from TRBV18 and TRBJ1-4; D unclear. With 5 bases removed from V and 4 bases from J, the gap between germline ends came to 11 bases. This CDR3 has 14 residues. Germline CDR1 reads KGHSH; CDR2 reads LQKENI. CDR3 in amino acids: CASSVAAGNEKLFF. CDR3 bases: TGTGCCAGCTCAGTTGCGGCGGGTAATGAAAAACTGTTTTTT.

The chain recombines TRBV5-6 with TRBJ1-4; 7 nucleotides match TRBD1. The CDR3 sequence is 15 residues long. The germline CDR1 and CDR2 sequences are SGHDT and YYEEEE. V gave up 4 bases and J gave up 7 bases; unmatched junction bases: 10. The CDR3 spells CASSARGGGVEKLFF. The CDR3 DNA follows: TGTGCCAGCAGCGCCCGCGGAGGGGGCGTTGAAAAACTGTTTTTT.

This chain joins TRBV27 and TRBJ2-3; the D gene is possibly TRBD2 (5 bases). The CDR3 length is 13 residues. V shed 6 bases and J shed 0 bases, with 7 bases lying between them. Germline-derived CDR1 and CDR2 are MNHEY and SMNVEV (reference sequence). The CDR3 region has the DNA TGTGCCAGCAGATGGACTAGCACAGATACGCAGTATTTT. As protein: CASRWTSTDTQYF.

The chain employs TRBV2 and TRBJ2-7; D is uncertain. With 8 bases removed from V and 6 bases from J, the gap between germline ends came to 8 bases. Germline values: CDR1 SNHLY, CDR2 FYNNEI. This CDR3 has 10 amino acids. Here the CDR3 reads CASRWTEQYF. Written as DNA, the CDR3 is TGTGCCAGCCGGTGGACCGAGCAGTACTTC.

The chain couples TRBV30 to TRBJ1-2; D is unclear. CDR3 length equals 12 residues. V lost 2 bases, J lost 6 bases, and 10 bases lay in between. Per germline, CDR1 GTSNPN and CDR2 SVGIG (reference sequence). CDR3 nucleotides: TGTGCCTGGAGTAATGAAGGGAATGGCTACACCTTC. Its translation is CAWSNEGNGYTF.